A selection of T cell receptor beta chains follows, all from one sample in a study of blood T cell repertoires in COVID-19. The protocol was immunoSEQ multiplex PCR, while the TCRdb copy is restricted to in-frame clones and leaves out a portion. The sample lists approximately 300,000 clones; around 92% were seen once. The sample comprised peripheral blood. These receptors were collected from a young woman with COVID-19, enrolled during active disease. Both conserved end residues are part of each CDR3. A D gene is named only where the DNA matches it firmly. Only some rows state a clone size, as once, few, many or a class for expanded clones.

-,TRBJ2-5,-,TRBV5-1,CASSLGGFGQETQYF,TGCGCCAGCAGCTTGGGAGGGTTTGGCCAAGAGACCCAGTACTTC
many,TRBJ1-2,-,TRBV7-3,CASSSGQVKGYTF,TGTGCCAGCAGCTCCGGACAAGTGAAGGGCTACACCTTC
-,TRBJ1-1,TRBD1,TRBV7-9,CASSLGQGTEAFF,TGTGCCAGCAGCTTGGGACAGGGCACTGAAGCTTTCTTT
-,TRBJ2-5,-,TRBV11-1,CASSSNQETQYF,TGTGCCAGCAGCTCCAACCAAGAGACCCAGTACTTC
once,TRBJ2-1,TRBD2,TRBV18,CASSPTSGRDEQFF,TGTGCCAGCTCACCGACTAGCGGGAGGGATGAGCAGTTCTTC
-,TRBJ1-1,TRBD1,TRBV2,CASIDRAEAFF,TGTGCCAGCATTGACAGGGCTGAAGCTTTCTTT
-,TRBJ2-7,-,TRBV11-3,CASTLGSEDYEQYF,TGTGCCAGCACCCTCGGGTCGGAGGACTACGAGCAGTACTTC
-,TRBJ1-2,TRBD1,TRBV30,CAWSSPPGTVAYGYTF,TGTGCCTGGAGTTCTCCGCCCGGGACAGTTGCCTATGGCTACACCTTC
-,TRBJ1-5,TRBD1,TRBV6-6,CASSLIVGGTGNQPQHF,TGTGCCAGCAGTCTGATTGTTGGCGGGACAGGGAATCAGCCCCAGCATTTT
-,TRBJ1-2,-,TRBV2,CASSDLRGGTPTF,TGTGCCAGCAGTGACCTTCGGGGAGGGACTCCCACCTTC
-,TRBJ1-3,-,TRBV4-1,CASSPGRTRSGNTIYF,TGCGCCAGCAGCCCGGGGAGGACCCGCTCTGGAAACACCATATATTTT
-,TRBJ1-2,-,TRBV5-1,CASSPEGGLNGYTF,TGCGCCAGCAGTCCAGAGGGGGGGCTAAATGGCTACACCTTC
-,TRBJ2-2,-,TRBV5-1,CASSIRQDNTGELFF,TGCGCCAGCAGTATAAGACAGGATAACACCGGGGAGCTGTTTTTT
-,TRBJ2-3,-,TRBV2,CASSDRALGTDTQYF,TGTGCCAGCAGTGACAGGGCATTAGGTACAGATACGCAGTATTTT
few,TRBJ2-4,-,TRBV3-1/TRBV3-2,CASSQGSKNIQYF,TGTGCCAGCAGCCAGGGCAGCAAAAACATTCAGTACTTC
-,TRBJ2-3,TRBD2,TRBV9,CASSVAGGGIDTQYF,TGTGCCAGCAGCGTAGCGGGCGGGGGGATAGATACGCAGTATTTT
-,TRBJ1-6,-,TRBV4-2,CASSQGVGRGGDSPLHF,TGTGCCAGCAGCCAAGGCGTTGGTAGGGGCGGGGATTCACCCCTCCACTTT
once,TRBJ1-2,-,TRBV6-5,CASSQQGYGYTF,TGTGCCAGCAGTCAACAGGGCTATGGCTACACCTTC
-,TRBJ1-2,-,TRBV5-6,CASSLPPVVAHGYTF,TGTGCCAGCAGTTTACCTCCCGTGGTGGCCCATGGCTACACCTTC
-,TRBJ1-2,-,TRBV11-3,CASSLTGPYGYTF,TGTGCCAGCAGCTTAACAGGACCCTATGGCTACACCTTC
-,TRBJ1-5,-,TRBV7-2,CASSYQGNQPQHF,TGTGCCAGCAGCTACCAGGGAAATCAGCCCCAGCATTTT
-,TRBJ1-5,-,TRBV7-2,CASSLGSQPQHF,TGTGCCAGCAGCTTAGGTAGTCAGCCCCAGCATTTT
-,TRBJ1-2,-,TRBV5-1,CASSRANYGYTF,TGCGCCAGCAGTAGAGCTAACTATGGCTACACCTTC
-,TRBJ2-2,TRBD2,TRBV6-4,CASSELAGNGELFF,TGTGCCAGCAGTGAACTAGCGGGGAACGGGGAGCTGTTTTTT
-,TRBJ1-1,-,TRBV5-6,CASSLLDSLNTEAFF,TGTGCCAGCAGCTTGTTGGACAGTCTGAACACTGAAGCTTTCTTT
-,TRBJ1-6,-,TRBV11-2,CASSLSTAGKTNSPLHF,TGTGCCAGCAGCTTATCAACGGCAGGGAAAACTAATTCACCCCTCCACTTT
-,TRBJ1-4,-,TRBV4-3,CASSQDRSLDEKLFF,TGCGCCAGCAGCCAAGATAGGAGCCTAGACGAAAAACTGTTTTTT
-,TRBJ1-3,-,TRBV6-5,CASRVRVVSGNTIYF,TGTGCCAGCAGGGTCCGGGTCGTCTCTGGAAACACCATATATTTT
-,TRBJ1-5,-,TRBV20-1,CSASKRNNQPQHF,TGCAGTGCTAGTAAGAGAAACAATCAGCCCCAGCATTTT
-,TRBJ2-1,TRBD1,TRBV12-3/TRBV12-4,CASSSDRVGEQFF,TGTGCCAGCAGTTCTGACAGGGTCGGTGAGCAGTTCTTC
-,TRBJ2-1,TRBD2,TRBV9,CASSVWGGNDEQFF,TGTGCCAGCAGCGTCTGGGGAGGGAACGATGAGCAGTTCTTC
-,TRBJ1-2,TRBD1,TRBV2,CASIRTGRGYGYTF,TGTGCCAGCATCCGGACAGGGCGTGGCTATGGCTACACCTTC